The 8 T cell receptor beta chains below come from one sample, sequenced in a study of T cells in Graves' hyperthyroidism and ophthalmopathy. Researchers took RNA transcripts and amplified the TCR beta CDR3 regions from them. When the TCR CDR3 underwent first-round RT-PCR, the HTBI primer set was used. Each CDR3 protein is one row after TCRdb ran MiXCR on the multiplex PCR reads. The top ten hold approximately 10% of the sample, which has 400,000 to 550,000 distinct CDR3 sequences, 24% seen once. The sample comprised blood. The receptors stem from a woman aged 25 to 39 with Graves' ophthalmopathy.

In this sample, this clonotype turned up many times. The V call is TRBV29-1, the J call TRBJ1-1, with D hard to call. This CDR3 is 10 amino acids long. Germline loops: CDR1 SQVTM, CDR2 ANQGSEA. V gave up 4 bases and J gave up 4 bases, with 4 bases separating them. In DNA form, the CDR3 reads TGCAGCGTTGTCGGCACTGAAGCTTTCTTT. The encoded protein is CSVVGTEAFF.

This clonotype was counted ten times or more. A much larger clonotype is one base distant, so this may be a read error. This rearrangement joins TRBV9 to TRBJ1-1, with 11 bases fitting TRBD1. The V gene's germline CDR1 is SGDLS and CDR2 YYNGEE. The CDR3 covers 17 residues. The CDR3 DNA reads as TGTGCCAGCAGCGTTGGGGACAGGGGGAGTTGGGACACTGGAGCTTTCTTT. Its translation: CASSVGDRGSWDTGAFF.

The chain carries TRBV6-1 and TRBJ1-5; a possible D gene is TRBD1 (5 bases). There are 15 residues in the CDR3. V gave up 0 bases and J gave up 5 bases, with 11 bases separating them. Germline-derived CDR1 and CDR2 are MNHNS and SASEGT. CDR3 sequence reads: CASSEAGGEHQPQHF. DNA for the CDR3: TGTGCCAGCAGTGAAGCTGGGGGGGAGCATCAGCCCCAGCATTTT.

The chain is built from TRBV11-2 and TRBJ1-1, with TRBD1 as a possible D gene (6 bases). V was pared by 5 bases and J by 1 base, with 17 bases between. Germline V gene sequence: CDR1 SGHAT, CDR2 FQNNGV. The CDR3 loop spans 16 amino acids. CDR3 amino acids: CASSTRTAARNTEAFF. CDR3 sequence (DNA): TGTGCCAGCAGCACACGGACAGCAGCCAGGAACACTGAAGCTTTCTTT.

For the CDR3, the DNA is TGTGCCAGCAGTATCCTCGGGAGCTCCTATAATTCACCCCTCCACTTT. As protein: CASSILGSSYNSPLHF. The V gene is TRBV28, the J gene TRBJ1-6; no definite D call. Germline CDR1 reads MDHEN; CDR2 reads SYDVKM. V lost 5 bases to trimming and J lost 0 bases, with 11 bases between them. This CDR3 has 16 amino acids.

This clonotype was counted many times. This CDR3 reads CASSSREAPEAFF. CDR3 bases: TGTGCCAGCAGTTCCAGGGAAGCCCCTGAAGCTTTCTTT. V gene TRBV28 combines with J gene TRBJ1-1; possible D gene TRBD1, 5 bases. The CDR3 is 13 amino acids. Per the germline V gene, CDR1 is MDHEN and CDR2 is SYDVKM. Trimming left V 4 bases short and J 6 bases short, with 12 bases between.

Note on this clonotype: This may come from a read error, since a much larger clone is one base off. The chain joins TRBV7-3 to TRBJ1-2, with D perhaps TRBD1 (5 bases). Germline V gene sequence: CDR1 SGHTA, CDR2 FQGTGA. The CDR3 is made up of 15 amino acids. The CDR3 region is CASSLSRDTNYGYIF. The CDR3 bases are TGTGCCAGCAGCTTATCCAGGGATACGAACTATGGCTACATCTTC.

This clonotype was found many times. This rearrangement joins TRBV7-2 to TRBJ1-1; no reliable D call. Germline V CDR1 and CDR2: SGHTA, FQGNSA. The CDR3 totals 15 residues. Trimming removed 2 bases from V and 5 bases from J, with 15 bases in between. The CDR3 sequence is CASSLQAQPGTEAFF. CDR3 coding DNA: TGTGCCAGCAGCTTACAAGCCCAGCCTGGGACTGAAGCTTTCTTT.